One sample yielded the 18 T cell receptor beta chains listed below, sequenced in a study of molecular identifiers for immune sequencing clone quantification. TCRdb reprocessed the PCR reads via MiXCR and lists one record per CDR3 protein. The sample includes over 90,000 distinct CDR3 sequences, 35% of them seen just once. Sequenced sample: naive CD8+ T cells from blood, with Jurkat cell RNA spiked in. Subset: FACS-sorted CD8+CD4-CCR7+CD45RA+ naive T cells. All receptors derive from a human donor in good health. Some libraries in this study had Jurkat cell RNA spiked in.

The chain couples TRBV9 to TRBJ1-6; D might be TRBD1 (5 bases). Germline CDR1 reads SGDLS; CDR2 reads YYNGEE. The V end lost 2 bases, the J end lost 7 bases, and 10 bases lay between the germline ends. The CDR3 is 14 amino acids. This chain's CDR3 is CASSVSGPNSPLHF. The DNA for the CDR3 is TGTGCCAGCAGCGTCTCAGGGCCGAATTCACCCCTCCACTTT.

V gene TRBV6-5 combines with J gene TRBJ2-7, with 13 bases lining up with TRBD2. This CDR3 is built from 17 residues. After removal of 2 bases from V and 1 base from J, the junction contained 5 bases not matched to a gene. CDR1 is MNHEY, CDR2 SVGAGI, per germline. CDR3 nucleotide sequence: TGTGCCAGCAGTTACACCCGGACTAGCGGGAGTTCCTACGAGCAGTACTTC. It codes for CASSYTRTSGSSYEQYF.

Turning to this clonotype: Germline is not matched at one junction end, which may reflect a read error. This chain uses TRBV9 with TRBJ2-2, with 11 bases aligning to TRBD2. CDR1 and CDR2 from the germline V gene are SGDLS and YYNGEE. The CDR3 totals 17 residues. This chain's CDR3 is CASSGLLAGVNSGELLF. The CDR3 DNA reads as TGTGCCAGCAGCGGCTTACTAGCGGGAGTGAACAGCGGGGAGCTGTTATTT.

The rearrangement joins TRBV28 to TRBJ2-7, with unresolved D. Germline-derived CDR1 and CDR2 are MDHEN and SYDVKM. Trimming took off 5 bases at V and 5 bases at J, with 19 bases between the two ends. CDR3 length: 15 residues. This chain's CDR3 is CASSIPGLPVHEQYF. The DNA of the CDR3 is TGTGCCAGCAGTATCCCCGGGTTACCGGTCCACGAGCAGTACTTC.

This clonotype was counted ten times or more. The chain recombines TRBV9 with TRBJ2-7; D is ambiguous. V lost 0 bases, J lost 2 bases, and 9 bases lay in between. The CDR3 is 14 amino acids. Germline values: CDR1 SGDLS, CDR2 YYNGEE. Here the CDR3 reads CASSVGVGAYEQYF. The CDR3 DNA sequence: TGTGCCAGCAGCGTAGGGGTTGGTGCCTACGAGCAGTACTTC.

This clonotype was recorded a few times. The junction shows a germline mismatch at one end, possibly a read error. The V and J genes are TRBV28 and TRBJ2-2; 8 bases align to TRBD1. Germline V gene sequence: CDR1 MDHEN, CDR2 SYDVKM. The CDR3 runs 16 residues. The CDR3 coding sequence is TGTGCCAGCAGTTCCCTTACCGGACAGGGCACCAGGGAGCTGTTTTTT. It is translated as CASSSLTGQGTRELFF.

This clonotype turned up a few times. V is TRBV20-1 and J is TRBJ2-7; possibly TRBD1 or TRBD2 for D (5 bases each). Germline CDR1 and CDR2: DFQATT and SNEGSKA (reference sequence). This CDR3 contains 15 residues. Trimming removed 6 bases from V and 3 bases from J, with 21 bases in between. The CDR3: CSAPSAEMRGYEQYF. The CDR3 DNA sequence: TGCAGTGCCCCGTCGGCGGAGATGAGGGGCTACGAGCAGTACTTC.

As to this clonotype: This may be a read error, as it is one base from a much larger clone. The chain couples TRBV6-2 or TRBV6-3 to TRBJ1-5; D perhaps matches TRBD1 (5 bases). The CDR3 has 13 residues. CDR1 MNHEY and CDR2 SVGEGT come from the germline V gene. The germline V and J ends were trimmed by 8 bases and 5 bases, with 13 bases remaining between them. CDR3 DNA: TGTGCCAGCGGGGACGCCGGGGATCAGCCCCAGCATTTT. Translating it yields CASGDAGDQPQHF.

The rearrangement links TRBV12-3 or TRBV12-4 to TRBJ1-1, with D maybe TRBD1 (6 bases). The CDR3 consists of 14 residues. The ends were cut back, 8 bases at V and 4 bases at J, with 17 bases in the middle. The CDR3 is CASSTGGLATEAFF. The CDR3 DNA sequence: TGTGCCAGCTCCACCGGGGGCCTTGCCACTGAAGCTTTCTTT.

This chain connects TRBV9 to TRBJ1-2; D gene unclear. CDR1 is SGDLS, CDR2 YYNGEE, per germline. The CDR3 is made up of 14 amino acids. V dropped 0 bases and J dropped 3 bases, with 9 bases sitting between them. The CDR3 region is CASSVEGMYYGYTF. Here the CDR3 DNA reads TGTGCCAGCAGCGTAGAGGGAATGTACTATGGCTACACCTTC.

This sequence joins TRBV9 and TRBJ2-7, with 11 bases lining up with TRBD2. Germline V lookup: CDR1 SGDLS, CDR2 YYNGEE. The trim removed 3 bases at V and 0 bases at J, leaving 2 bases unmatched. CDR3 size: 15 residues. The CDR3 is CASSGTSGSSYEQYF. The CDR3 nucleotides read TGTGCCAGCAGCGGAACTAGCGGGAGCTCCTACGAGCAGTACTTC.

This sequence joins TRBV2 and TRBJ2-5; D uncertain. The DNA end lines up better with TRBJ2-1; the J call may be wrong. The V gene's germline CDR1 is SNHLY and CDR2 FYNNEI. The CDR3 runs to 11 residues. CDR3 sequence: CAFQTPQTQFF. DNA for the CDR3: TGTGCCTTTCAGACGCCGCAGACCCAGTTCTTC.

This clonotype turned up a few times. The rearrangement links TRBV5-1 to TRBJ2-3; 12 bases match TRBD2. The germline gives CDR1 SGHRS, CDR2 YFSETQ. This CDR3 has 17 amino acids. Trimming cost V 4 bases and J 2 bases; bases outside gene matches: 8. CDR3 sequence reads: CASSPLTSGRFTDTQYF. As DNA, the CDR3 is TGCGCCAGCAGCCCATTGACTAGCGGGAGATTCACAGATACGCAGTATTTT.

With respect to this clonotype: A much larger clone sits a single nucleotide away, making a read error possible. The chain has TRBV27 and TRBJ2-7; tentatively, D is TRBD1 (5 bases). V lost 4 bases, J lost 6 bases, and 7 bases lay in between. The germline gives CDR1 MNHEY, CDR2 SMNVEV (reference sequence). This CDR3 is built from 11 residues. The CDR3, as DNA: TGTGCCAGCAGTTGGGGCTCCGAGCAGTACTTC. It is translated as CASSWGSEQYF.

In its sample, this clonotype was seen many times. The chain recombines TRBV4-3 with TRBJ2-7, with 13 bases that match TRBD2. CDR1 and CDR2 from the germline V gene are LGHNA and YSLEER. The length of the CDR3 is 13 residues. Unmatched junction bases numbered 5, after V lost 3 bases and J lost 12 bases. CDR3 in amino acids: CASSHGTSGVRYF. DNA of the CDR3: TGCGCCAGCAGCCATGGGACTAGCGGGGTTCGGTACTTC.

This clonotype was seen a few times. The CDR3 nucleotides read TGTGCCAGTAGTACCTTCTCCCTGGGGGACACCGGGGAGCTGTTTTTT. Translation gives CASSTFSLGDTGELFF. The V gene is TRBV19, the J gene TRBJ2-2; possibly TRBD1 or TRBD2 for D (5 bases each). The germline gives CDR1 LNHDA, CDR2 SQIVND (reference sequence). Trimming shortened V by 4 bases and J by 3 bases, and 15 bases separated the two germline ends. The CDR3 is 16 residues long.

The chain recombines TRBV6-2 or TRBV6-3 with TRBJ2-5; the D gene is possibly TRBD2 (5 bases). The CDR3 sequence is 17 residues long. Between the trimmed V and J ends, which lost 0 bases and 5 bases, there was a span of 19 bases. Germline-derived CDR1 and CDR2 are MNHEY and SVGEGT. CDR3 sequence reads: CASSYSRNRRELETQYF. For the CDR3, the DNA is TGTGCCAGCAGTTACTCGAGGAACAGAAGGGAGTTGGAGACCCAGTACTTC.

This clonotype was counted a few times. This chain links TRBV12-3 or TRBV12-4 with TRBJ2-3; unclear D gene. The CDR3 totals 16 residues. Trimming took 8 bases from V and 0 from J, leaving 18 bases between them. This chain's CDR3 is CASFLAPVSSTDTQYF. CDR3 nucleotide sequence: TGTGCCAGCTTTTTAGCCCCGGTATCTAGCACAGATACGCAGTATTTT.